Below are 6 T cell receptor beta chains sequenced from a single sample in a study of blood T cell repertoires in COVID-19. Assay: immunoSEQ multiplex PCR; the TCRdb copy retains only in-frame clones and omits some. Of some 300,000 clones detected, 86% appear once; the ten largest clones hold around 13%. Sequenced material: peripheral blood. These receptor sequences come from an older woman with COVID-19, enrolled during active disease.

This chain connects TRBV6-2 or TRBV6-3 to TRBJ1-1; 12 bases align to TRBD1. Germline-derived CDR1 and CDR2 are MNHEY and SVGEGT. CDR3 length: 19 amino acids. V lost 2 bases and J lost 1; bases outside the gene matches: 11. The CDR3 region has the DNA TGTGCCAGCAGTTACACACCGGGACAGGGGGCGCGGGGGAACACTGAAGCTTTCTTT. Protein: CASSYTPGQGARGNTEAFF.

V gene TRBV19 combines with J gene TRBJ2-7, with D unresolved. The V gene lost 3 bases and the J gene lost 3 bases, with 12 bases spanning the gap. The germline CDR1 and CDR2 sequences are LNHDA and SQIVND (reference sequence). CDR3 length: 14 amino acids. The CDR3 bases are TGTGCCAGTAGTATTTCCGCGGAGAACTACGAGCAGTACTTC. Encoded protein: CASSISAENYEQYF.

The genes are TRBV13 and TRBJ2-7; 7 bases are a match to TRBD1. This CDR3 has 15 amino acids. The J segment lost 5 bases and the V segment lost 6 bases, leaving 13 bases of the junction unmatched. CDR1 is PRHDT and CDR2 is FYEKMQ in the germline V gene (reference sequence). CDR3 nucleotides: TGTGCCAGCAGTTCATCCCGGGACAGCGAAAACGAGCAGTACTTC. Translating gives CASSSSRDSENEQYF. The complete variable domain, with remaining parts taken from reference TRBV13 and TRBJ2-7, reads AAGVIQSPRHLIKEKRETATLKCYPIPRHDTVYWYQQGPGQDPQFLISFYEKMQSDKGSIPDRFSAQQFSDYHSELNMSSLELGDSALYFCASSSSRDSENEQYFGPGTRLTVT.

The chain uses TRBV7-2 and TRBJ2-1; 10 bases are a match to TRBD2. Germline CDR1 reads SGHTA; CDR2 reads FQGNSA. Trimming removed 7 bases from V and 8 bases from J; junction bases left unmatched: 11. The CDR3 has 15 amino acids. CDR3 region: CASTPLSGGAYEQFF. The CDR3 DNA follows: TGTGCCAGCACCCCTTTAAGCGGGGGGGCCTATGAGCAGTTCTTC.

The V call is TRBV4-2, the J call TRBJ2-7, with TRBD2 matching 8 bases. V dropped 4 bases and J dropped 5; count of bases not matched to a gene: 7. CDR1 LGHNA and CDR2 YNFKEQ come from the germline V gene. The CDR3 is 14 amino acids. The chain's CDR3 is CASSPPGLGDEQYF. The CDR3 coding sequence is TGTGCCAGCAGCCCGCCGGGACTAGGCGACGAGCAGTACTTC.

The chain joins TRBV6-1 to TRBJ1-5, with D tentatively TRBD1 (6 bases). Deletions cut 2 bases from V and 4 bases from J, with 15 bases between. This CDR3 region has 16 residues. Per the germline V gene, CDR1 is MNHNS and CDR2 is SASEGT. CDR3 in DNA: TGTGCCAGCAGTGAATCCGGGGGGGCACCAAATCAGCCCCAGCATTTT. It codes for CASSESGGAPNQPQHF.